Presented here are 18 T cell receptor beta chains from one specimen sequenced in a study of beta chain features in type 1 diabetes. Their recognized antigens are unknown. Study conclusions and caveats: Among all four CD4+ subsets, Type 1 diabetes patients had TCRB CDR3s that were moderately but significantly shorter.

Sequenced material consisted of expressed TCRB transcripts (all of the isolated RNA was reverse transcribed). Generated by immunoSEQ multiplex PCR, the TCRdb table keeps only in-frame clones and is missing some. The table includes 95,000 to 110,000 clones, 28% detected once. Sequences were obtained from central memory CD4+ T cells from blood. Receptors originate from a woman between 18 and 29 years old with type 1 diabetes.

This clone was seen more than once but under ten times. The gene calls are TRBV28 and TRBJ2-3, with 14 bases lining up with TRBD2. V trimming: 7 bases; J trimming: 6 bases; junction bases outside the gene matches: 3. This CDR3 is built from 14 residues. Germline assignment: CDR1 MDHEN and CDR2 SYDVKM. The CDR3 bases are TGTGCCAGCACCTGGACTAGCGGGAGGGATACGCAGTATTTT. As protein: CASTWTSGRDTQYF.

In this sample, this clone turned up a few times. The rearrangement uses TRBV10-3 and TRBJ2-7; 8 bases agree with TRBD1. CDR3 size: 15 residues. The trim removed 4 bases at V and 6 bases at J, leaving 11 bases unmatched. CDR1 is ENHRY, CDR2 SYGVKD, per germline. This CDR3 reads CAISAGQGHRVEQYF. As DNA, the CDR3 is TGTGCCATCAGTGCCGGACAGGGCCACAGGGTCGAGCAGTACTTC.

The sample holds a few counts of this clone. The chain couples TRBV7-2 to TRBJ2-1, with 12 bases that match TRBD2. Germline-derived CDR1 and CDR2 are SGHTA and FQGNSA. This CDR3 region has 15 residues. J was trimmed by 5 bases and V by 5 bases; bases with no gene match: 4. CDR3 protein: CASSGLAGSHNEQFF. Written as DNA, the CDR3 is TGTGCCAGCAGCGGACTAGCGGGATCTCACAATGAGCAGTTCTTC.

The chain recombines TRBV28 with TRBJ1-1, with D unresolved. V was trimmed by 7 bases and J by 7 bases, leaving 19 bases between them. The CDR3 totals 14 residues. The germline V gene has CDR1 MDHEN and CDR2 SYDVKM. The DNA for the CDR3 is TGTGCCAGCACTTCACACGCGGGAACGGGTGAAGCTTTCTTT. Translated: CASTSHAGTGEAFF.

This clone was seen more than once but under ten times. The CDR3 is CASSQGQAPSYEQYF. In DNA, the CDR3 is TGTGCCAGCAGCCAAGGACAGGCGCCCTCCTACGAGCAGTACTTC. V is TRBV7-9 and J is TRBJ2-7; 7 positions match TRBD1. Per germline, CDR1 SEHNR and CDR2 FQNEAQ (reference sequence). Trimming took 5 bases from V and 0 from J; bases not matched to a gene: 7. The CDR3 is 15 amino acids. The full variable domain, in which reference TRBV7-9 and TRBJ2-7 provide the parts outside the CDR3, is DTGVSQNPRHKITKRGQNVTFRCDPISEHNRLYWYRQTLGQGPEFLTYFQNEAQLEKSRLLSDRFSAERPKGSFSTLEIQRTEQGDSAMYLCASSQGQAPSYEQYFGPGTRLTVT.

The J gene is TRBJ2-3, the V gene TRBV15; 7 positions agree with TRBD2. The V segment lost 0 bases and the J segment 2 bases; nucleotides outside the gene matches: 2. The CDR3 totals 15 residues. Germline CDR1 LNHNV, CDR2 YYDKDF (reference sequence). In DNA form, the CDR3 reads TGTGCCACCAGCAGAGATGGGACTAACACAGATACGCAGTATTTT. This gives the protein CATSRDGTNTDTQYF. Full variable domain (rest looked up from reference TRBV15 and TRBJ2-3): DAMVIQNPRYQVTQFGKPVTLSCSQTLNHNVMYWYQQKSSQAPKLLFHYYDKDFNNEADTPDNFQSRRPNTSFCFLDIRSPGLGDTAMYLCATSRDGTNTDTQYFGPGTRLTVL.

The gene calls are TRBV4-3 and TRBJ2-3; weak D call: TRBD1 (6 bases). This CDR3 comprises 15 residues. Trimming shortened V by 7 bases and J by 0 bases, and 14 bases separated the two germline ends. Germline lookup yields CDR1 LGHNA and CDR2 YSLEER. The CDR3 here is CASTSRTGSTDTQYF. The CDR3 nucleotides are TGCGCCAGCACCTCAAGAACAGGGAGCACAGATACGCAGTATTTT.

This clone is a singleton in its sample. This chain uses TRBV19 with TRBJ1-4; D is uncertain. Trimming removed 4 bases at V and 10 bases at J, with 10 bases between. This CDR3 region has 12 residues. The germline CDR1 and CDR2 sequences are LNHDA and SQIVND (reference sequence). CDR3 residues: CASSRAPGKLFF. CDR3 sequence (DNA): TGTGCCAGTAGTAGGGCCCCAGGAAAACTGTTTTTT.

This chain connects TRBV7-2 to TRBJ2-1; TRBD1 agrees at 10 bases. Germline trimming cut 5 bases from V and 6 bases from J; bases unmatched to any gene: 4. CDR1 SGHTA and CDR2 FQGNSA come from the germline V gene. The CDR3 is made up of 14 amino acids. CDR3 region: CASSPWTGGNEQFF. The CDR3 nucleotides are TGTGCCAGCAGCCCCTGGACAGGGGGCAATGAGCAGTTCTTC.

This clone was counted a few times. This CDR3 is CASSPADSNNQPQHF. Here the CDR3 DNA reads TGTGCCAGCTCACCGGCGGACAGCAATAATCAGCCCCAGCATTTT. V usage is TRBV18 and J usage is TRBJ1-5; possible D gene TRBD1, 6 bases. V gave up 3 bases and J gave up 4 bases, with 13 bases separating them. CDR3 length equals 15 residues. Germline-derived CDR1 and CDR2 are KGHSH and LQKENI.

This chain joins TRBV30 and TRBJ1-1; D remains ambiguous. Germline CDR1 GTSNPN, CDR2 SVGIG (reference sequence). V was clipped by 2 bases and J by 2 bases, with 9 bases between them. The CDR3 sequence is 13 residues long. CDR3 in amino acids: CAWSIWANTEAFF. CDR3 coding DNA: TGTGCCTGGAGTATCTGGGCTAACACTGAAGCTTTCTTT. Looking up the rest from reference TRBV30 and TRBJ1-1 gives the full variable domain: SQTIHQWPATLVQPVGSPLSLECTVEGTSNPNLYWYRQAAGRGLQLLFYSVGIGQISSEVPQNLSASRPQDRQFILSSKKLLLSDSGFYLCAWSIWANTEAFFGQGTRLTVV.

The V call is TRBV5-1, the J call TRBJ2-3; 9 bases map to TRBD2. Germline V gene data show CDR1 as SGHRS and CDR2 as YFSETQ. The CDR3 is 16 amino acids. V was pared by 4 bases and J by 2 bases, with 8 bases of the junction left unmatched. The CDR3 here is CASSAGTSPTTDTQYF. As DNA, the CDR3 is TGCGCCAGCAGCGCCGGGACTAGCCCCACCACAGATACGCAGTATTTT.

This chain connects TRBV7-2 to TRBJ2-4; D might be TRBD1 (6 bases). Between the trimmed V and J ends, which lost 2 bases and 0 bases, there was a span of 14 bases. The CDR3 consists of 17 residues. Germline CDR1 and CDR2: SGHTA and FQGNSA. The CDR3 coding sequence is TGTGCCAGCAGCTTATTCGGTCGGGACATAGCCAAAAACATTCAGTACTTC. Residues: CASSLFGRDIAKNIQYF.

The V call is TRBV4-2, the J call TRBJ1-2; no definite D call. The germline V gene has CDR1 LGHNA and CDR2 YNFKEQ. This CDR3 region has 13 residues. V gave up 0 bases and J gave up 1 base, with 3 bases separating them. CDR3 loop: CASSQDGNYGYTF. In DNA form, the CDR3 reads TGTGCCAGCAGCCAAGACGGTAACTATGGCTACACCTTC.

The gene calls are TRBV19 and TRBJ2-5; 11 nucleotides line up with TRBD1. V trimming: 5 bases; J trimming: 7 bases; junction bases outside the gene matches: 6. This CDR3 contains 14 residues. Germline V gene data show CDR1 as LNHDA and CDR2 as SQIVND (reference sequence). CDR3 nucleotide sequence: TGTGCCAGTAGTGCAAGGGACAGGGGGGTGACCCAGTACTTC. This gives the protein CASSARDRGVTQYF. The full variable domain, in which reference TRBV19 and TRBJ2-5 provide the parts outside the CDR3, is DGGITQSPKYLFRKEGQNVTLSCEQNLNHDAMYWYRQDPGQGLRLIYYSQIVNDFQKGDIAEGYSVSREKKESFPLTVTSAQKNPTAFYLCASSARDRGVTQYFGPGTRLLVL.

The chain uses TRBV7-2 and TRBJ2-5, with TRBD1 matching 10 bases. The length of the CDR3 is 15 residues. Germline V CDR1 and CDR2: SGHTA, FQGNSA. The ends lost 5 bases at V and 4 bases at J; junction bases unmatched: 7. The CDR3 region is CASSPIRTGGETQYF. The CDR3 DNA reads as TGTGCCAGCAGCCCAATCAGGACAGGGGGAGAGACCCAGTACTTC.

This clone was found a few times. The chain combines TRBV19 with TRBJ2-3; 12 positions match TRBD2. Germline values: CDR1 LNHDA, CDR2 SQIVND (reference sequence). This CDR3 region has 20 residues. J lost 2 bases, V lost 4 bases, and 16 bases had no gene match. As DNA, the CDR3 is TGTGCCAGTAGTAAAGAATGGACAGATTGGACTAGCGGGACCACAGATACGCAGTATTTT. Translating gives CASSKEWTDWTSGTTDTQYF.

The gene calls are TRBV28 and TRBJ2-7; 7 bases fit TRBD2. The germline V gene has CDR1 MDHEN and CDR2 SYDVKM. There are 16 residues in the CDR3. With V trimmed by 7 bases and J by 5 bases, 17 bases remained unmatched. CDR3 nucleotide sequence: TGTGCCAGCAACGCCTACGGCGGGAGCGAGGCCGACGAGCAGTACTTC. Amino acid sequence: CASNAYGGSEADEQYF.